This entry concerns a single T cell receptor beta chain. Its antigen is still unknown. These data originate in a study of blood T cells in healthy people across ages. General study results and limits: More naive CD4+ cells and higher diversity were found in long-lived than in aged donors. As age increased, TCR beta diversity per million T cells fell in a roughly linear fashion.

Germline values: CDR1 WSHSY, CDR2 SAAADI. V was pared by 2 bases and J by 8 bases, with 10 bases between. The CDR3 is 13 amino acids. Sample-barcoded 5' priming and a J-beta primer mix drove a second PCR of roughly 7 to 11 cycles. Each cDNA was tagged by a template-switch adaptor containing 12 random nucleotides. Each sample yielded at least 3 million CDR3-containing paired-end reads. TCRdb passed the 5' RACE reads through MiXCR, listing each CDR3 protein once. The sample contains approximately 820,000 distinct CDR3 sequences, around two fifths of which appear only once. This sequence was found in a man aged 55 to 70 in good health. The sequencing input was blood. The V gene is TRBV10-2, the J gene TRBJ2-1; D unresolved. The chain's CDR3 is CASSEVSVDEQFF. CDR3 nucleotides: TGCGCCAGCAGTGAGGTCTCCGTAGATGAGCAGTTCTTC.